This section outlines one T cell receptor (beta chain) sequence together with its context. TCRdb keeps only in-frame clones here, not all; method: immunoSEQ multiplex PCR. The sample yields approximately 2.5 million clones, roughly 93% seen once. Germline loops: CDR1 MDHEN, CDR2 SYDVKM. The V end was cut by 5 bases, the J end by 2 bases, with 15 bases between. The CDR3 is 15 amino acids. This sample was taken from a study of shared clonotypes between healthy human individuals. This chain uses TRBV28 with TRBJ1-2, with D perhaps TRBD1 (6 bases). The receptor comes from a man between 18 and 35 years old in good health. Some clones in this sample may be carry-over from other donors' samples. The sequenced material came from naive CD4+ T cells from PBMCs. Regarding subset: CD45RA+ positively selected. The CDR3 DNA reads TGTGCCAGCAGTCTTACTACAGGGATGAACTATGGCTACACCTTC. Its protein product is CASSLTTGMNYGYTF.